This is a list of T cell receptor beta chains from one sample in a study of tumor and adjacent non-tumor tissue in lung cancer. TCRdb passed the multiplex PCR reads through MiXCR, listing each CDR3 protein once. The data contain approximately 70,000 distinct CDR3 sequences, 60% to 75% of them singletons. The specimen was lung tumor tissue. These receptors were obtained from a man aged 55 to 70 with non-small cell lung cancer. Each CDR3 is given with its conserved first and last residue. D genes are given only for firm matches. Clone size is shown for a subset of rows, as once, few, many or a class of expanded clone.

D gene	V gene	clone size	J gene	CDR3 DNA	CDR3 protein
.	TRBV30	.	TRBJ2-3	TGTGCCTGGAGTCCCCGGACTCGTAGATTCACAAATACGCAGTATTTT	CAWSPRTRRFTNTQYF
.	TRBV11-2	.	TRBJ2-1	TGTGCCAACAGCCGGACGTTCGGTGAACAGTTCTTC	CANSRTFGEQFF
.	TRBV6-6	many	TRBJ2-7	TGTGCCAGCAGTTACCGGGCCTACGGGCAGTACTTC	CASSYRAYGQYF
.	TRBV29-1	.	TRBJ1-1	TGTAGCGCCTCGGCATGGGGGGACAATGAGGCTTTCTTT	CSASAWGDNEAFF
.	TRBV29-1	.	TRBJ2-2	TGCAGCGTTGGGGCCTCGACTAGTGGGAGTCCCGGGGAGCTGTTTTTT	CSVGASTSGSPGELFF
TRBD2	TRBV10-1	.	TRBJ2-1	TGCGCCAGCAGTCCCGGTACTAGCGGGAGGGGCAATGAACACTTCTTC	CASSPGTSGRGNEHFF
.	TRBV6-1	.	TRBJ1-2	TGTGACAGCAGTTACGGGACCGGGGATAGCTACACCTTC	CDSSYGTGDSYTF
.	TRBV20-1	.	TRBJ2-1	TGCAATGCTAATTCTTTCCGAGACCCCACCTACAATGAGCAGTTCTTC	CNANSFRDPTYNEQFF
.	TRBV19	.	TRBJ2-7	TGTGCCAGTAGTATGAGGGTCGTGGGGGACGCTCAGTCCTACGAGCAGTATTTC	CASSMRVVGDAQSYEQYF
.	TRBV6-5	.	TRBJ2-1	TGTGCCAGCAGTCTAGTGCGGGGGCCGTACAATAAGCAGTTCTTC	CASSLVRGPYNKQFF
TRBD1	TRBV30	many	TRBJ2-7	TGTGCCTGTGGACAGGGGGCTTACGAGCAGTACTTC	CACGQGAYEQYF
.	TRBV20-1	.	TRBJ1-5	TGCAGTGCTAGCTCACAGGGTACTCCTAGCAATCAGCCCCATCATTTT	CSASSQGTPSNQPHHF
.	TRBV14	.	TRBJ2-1	TGTGCCAGCAGCCAATATGAAGGACCCCCTTACAACGAGCAGTTCTTC	CASSQYEGPPYNEQFF
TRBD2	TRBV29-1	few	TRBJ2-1	TGCAGCGTTACAGGGACTAGCGGGAGAGAGGATGAGCAGTTCTTC	CSVTGTSGREDEQFF
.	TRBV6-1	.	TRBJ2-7	TGTGCCAGCCGTGAGTCGCTCCGAGTCGACGCATACTTC	CASRESLRVDAYF
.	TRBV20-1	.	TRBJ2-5	TGCAGTGCTAGGGTCGCTGGGGAGACACAGCTCTTC	CSARVAGETQLF
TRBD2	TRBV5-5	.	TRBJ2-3	TGTACCAGCAGCGGGGGGGCCTATAGCAATCAGCCACAGTATTTT	CTSSGGAYSNQPQYF
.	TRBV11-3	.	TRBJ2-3	TGTGCCAACAGTCTCCACACAGATACGCAGTATTTT	CANSLHTDTQYF
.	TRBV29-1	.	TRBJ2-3	TGCAGCGTTGCAGAAGTGGGGGGCGAAGATACGCAGTATTTT	CSVAEVGGEDTQYF
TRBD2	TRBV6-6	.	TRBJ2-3	TGTGCCAGCAGTTACGTTGGACTAGCGGGGGATACAGATACGCAGTATTTT	CASSYVGLAGDTDTQYF
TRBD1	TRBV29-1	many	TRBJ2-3	TGCAGCGTCGGTACAACCGGGACAGGGGTCGCAGATACGCAGTATTTT	CSVGTTGTGVADTQYF
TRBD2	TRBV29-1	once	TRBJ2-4	TGCAGCGTTGAAGACGAAGGAACTAGCGGCGAAATCATTCAGTACTTC	CSVEDEGTSGEIIQYF
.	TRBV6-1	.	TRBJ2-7	TGTGCCACCAGTAGGAGTAGCGATTACGAGCAGTATTTC	CATSRSSDYEQYF
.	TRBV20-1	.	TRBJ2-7	TGCAGTGCTAGTAGTTCACAAGTCTACGAGCAGTATTTC	CSASSSQVYEQYF
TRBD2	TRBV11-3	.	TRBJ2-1	TGTGCCATCAGCATCAACCAACTAGCGGGGTTAGGTGAGCAGTTCTTC	CAISINQLAGLGEQFF
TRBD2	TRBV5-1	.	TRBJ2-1	TGCGCCAACGGCCCCGGGGGGGATGAGCAGTTCTTC	CANGPGGDEQFF
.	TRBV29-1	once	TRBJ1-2	TGCAACGTTGGAGGGGGTGACTATGGCTACACCTTC	CNVGGGDYGYTF
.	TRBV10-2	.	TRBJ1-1	TGCGCCAACAGGGACTTAGGGGACTCGGGCACTGAAGCTTTCTTT	CANRDLGDSGTEAFF
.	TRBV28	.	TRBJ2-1	TGTGCCAACAGTCCTAGGGGTGCCTACAATGAGCAGTTATTC	CANSPRGAYNEQLF
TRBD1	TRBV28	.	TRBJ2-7	TGTGCCAGCAGTTCGGACAGGGAGTTTTCCTACGAGCAGAACTTC	CASSSDREFSYEQNF
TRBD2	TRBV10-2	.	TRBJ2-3	TGCGCCAGTAATGGATTAGCGGGTGTGGAAGATACGCAGTATTTT	CASNGLAGVEDTQYF
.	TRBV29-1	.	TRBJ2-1	TGCAGCGAACAAGGGACCCACAATGAGCAGTTTTTC	CSEQGTHNEQFF
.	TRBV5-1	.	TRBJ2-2	TGCGCCAGCAGCTTGGTCCCGGCGGCCAGAGAGCTGTTTTTT	CASSLVPAARELFF
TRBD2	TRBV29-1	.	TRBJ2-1	TGCAACGTGGATTTTAGCGGGACGGTGACAAATGAGCAGTTCTTC	CNVDFSGTVTNEQFF
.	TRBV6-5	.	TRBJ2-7	TGTGTCAACAGTTACTCGAGGCGGAAGACGGCCGAACAGTACTTC	CVNSYSRRKTAEQYF
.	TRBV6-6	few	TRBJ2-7	TGTGCCAGTAGTTCCAGTCCGAAAGGTTACGGGCAGTACTTC	CASSSSPKGYGQYF
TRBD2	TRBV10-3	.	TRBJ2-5	TGTACCATCAGCGCAACCGGGACTAGCCGCGACGAGACCCAGTATTTC	CTISATGTSRDETQYF
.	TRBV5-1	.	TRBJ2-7	TGCGCCAGCAACTCAGAGGACTTTTCCTCCTACGAGCAGTACTTC	CASNSEDFSSYEQYF
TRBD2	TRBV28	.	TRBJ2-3	TGTGCCAGCAGTTTAGATTTAGCGGGAGGACCCACAGATACGCAGTATTTT	CASSLDLAGGPTDTQYF
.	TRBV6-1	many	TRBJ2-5	TGTGCCAGCAGACCACAGCCAGCGGGGACCCAGTACTTC	CASRPQPAGTQYF
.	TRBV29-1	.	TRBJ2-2	TGCAGCGTTGAACCCCCCACGAAGACCGGGGAGCTGATTTTT	CSVEPPTKTGELIF
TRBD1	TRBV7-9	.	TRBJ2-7	TGTGCCGGCAGCCCATGGACAGGGACCACCTACGAGCAGTACTTC	CAGSPWTGTTYEQYF
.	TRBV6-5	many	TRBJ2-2	TGTGCCACCCTTACGGGTACCGGGGAGCTGTTTTTT	CATLTGTGELFF
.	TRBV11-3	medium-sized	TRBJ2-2	TGTGCCAGCAGCTTAGATGCCGATACCGGGGAGCTGTTTTTT	CASSLDADTGELFF
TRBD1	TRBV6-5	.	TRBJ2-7	TGCGCCAGGAGTTACGGGGCTGGACAGGTTTACGGGCAGTACTTC	CARSYGAGQVYGQYF
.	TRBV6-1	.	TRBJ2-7	TGTGCCAGCAATGACCCGGGGGCATTCTCCTACGAACAGTACTTC	CASNDPGAFSYEQYF
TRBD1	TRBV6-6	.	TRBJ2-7	TGTGCCAGCAGTTCACCGGGACAGGTCTCCTACGTGCAATACTTC	CASSSPGQVSYVQYF
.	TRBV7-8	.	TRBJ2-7	TGTGCTAGCTGGTTCGAGGACAGACTCTACGAGCAGTACTTC	CASWFEDRLYEQYF
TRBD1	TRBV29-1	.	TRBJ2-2	TGCAGAGGGCCGGGACAGGGACCCACCGGTGAGGTGTTTTTT	CRGPGQGPTGEVFF
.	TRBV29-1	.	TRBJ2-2	TGCAGCGTTCTGAACAGGGGAGGAAACACCGGGGAGATGTTTTTT	CSVLNRGGNTGEMFF
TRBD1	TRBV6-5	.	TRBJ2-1	TGTACCAGCGCAGTTAAGGGGGCCAATGAGCAGTTCTTC	CTSAVKGANEQFF
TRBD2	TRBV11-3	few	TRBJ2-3	TGTGCCAGCAGCCTTGGACTAGCGGATCGCACAGATAAGCAGTATTTT	CASSLGLADRTDKQYF
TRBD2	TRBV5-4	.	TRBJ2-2	TGTGCCAGCAGCTCGACTAGCGCGAACACCGGGGAGCCGTCTTTT	CASSSTSANTGEPSF
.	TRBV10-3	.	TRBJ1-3	TGTGCTACCTTCGGCAGATCCTCTGGAAACACCATATATTTT	CATFGRSSGNTIYF